This T cell receptor (beta chain) appears in the sequencing data of a study of T-cell reconstitution after alpha-beta-depleted transplantation in children. Unique molecular identifiers were used to barcode this TCRbeta library. TCRdb re-called the PCR reads through MiXCR, storing one row per CDR3 protein. The table shows about 500,000 distinct CDR3 sequences, with 30% to 35% occurring only once. Germline-derived CDR1 and CDR2 are KGHSH and LQKENI. V dropped 2 bases and J dropped 5; count of bases not matched to a gene: 3. The CDR3 spans 15 residues. This TCR was recovered from a human donor who donated a stem cell graft to a child with aplastic anemia. This specimen was PBMCs from the stem cell graft donor, taken from the stem cell graft. V is TRBV18 and J is TRBJ1-6, with TRBD1 matching over 7 bases. CDR3 nucleotide sequence: TGTGCCAGCTCACCAATGGGACAGAATAATTCACCCCTCCACTTT. As protein: CASSPMGQNNSPLHF.